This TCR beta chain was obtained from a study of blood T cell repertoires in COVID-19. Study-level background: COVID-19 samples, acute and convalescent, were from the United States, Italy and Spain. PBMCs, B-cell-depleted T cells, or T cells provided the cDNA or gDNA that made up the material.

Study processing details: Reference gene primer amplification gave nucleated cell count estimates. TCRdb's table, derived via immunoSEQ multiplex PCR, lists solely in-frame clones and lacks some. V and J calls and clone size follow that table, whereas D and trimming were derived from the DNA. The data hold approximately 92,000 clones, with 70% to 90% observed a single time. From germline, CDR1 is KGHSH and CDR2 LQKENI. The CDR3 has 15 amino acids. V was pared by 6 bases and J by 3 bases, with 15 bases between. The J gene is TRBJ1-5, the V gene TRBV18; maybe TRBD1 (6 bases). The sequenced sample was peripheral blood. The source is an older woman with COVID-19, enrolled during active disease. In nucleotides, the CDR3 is TGTGCCAGCTCTCCGGGAGGGGGGAACAATCAGCCCCAGCATTTT. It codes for CASSPGGGNNQPQHF.